This entry lists 27 T cell receptor beta chains sequenced from one sample in a study of blood T cell repertoires in COVID-19. The repertoire was sequenced with immunoSEQ multiplex PCR; TCRdb's copy has only in-frame clones and lacks some. The sample has over 150,000 clones, about 80% seen once. The sequencing input was peripheral blood. Source of these receptors: a woman aged 55-69 years with COVID-19, enrolled during active disease.

V usage is TRBV2 and J usage is TRBJ1-2; 10 bases agree with TRBD1. This CDR3 region has 15 residues. Germline CDR1 SNHLY, CDR2 FYNNEI. J gave up 2 bases and V 4 bases, and 4 bases lay outside the gene matches. CDR3 loop: CASSASTGGNYGYTF. The DNA of the CDR3 is TGTGCCAGCAGTGCCTCGACAGGGGGCAACTATGGCTACACCTTC.

The CDR3 DNA reads TGTGCCAGCTCACCTTCAACAGGGGCGGGGGAGCAGTACGTC. This sequence encodes CASSPSTGAGEQYV. The rearrangement links TRBV18 to TRBJ2-7; possible D gene TRBD1, 7 bases. Deletions cut 3 bases from V and 7 bases from J, with 16 bases between. The CDR3 has 14 residues. Germline V gene data show CDR1 as KGHSH and CDR2 as LQKENI.

This clone was seen only a few times. The chain couples TRBV12-5 to TRBJ1-5; TRBD1 is a possible D gene (6 bases). With 0 bases removed from V and 2 bases from J, the gap between germline ends came to 14 bases. Germline V gene lookup returns CDR1 LGHNT and CDR2 FRNRAP. The CDR3 covers 17 residues. Here the CDR3 reads CASGLVQGGEGNQPQHF. The CDR3 DNA sequence: TGTGCTAGTGGTTTGGTACAGGGAGGGGAAGGCAATCAGCCCCAGCATTTT. Supplemented by reference TRBV12-5 and TRBJ1-5, the full variable domain reads DARVTQTPRHKVTEMGQEVTMRCQPILGHNTVFWYRQTMMQGLELLAYFRNRAPLDDSGMPKDRFSAEMPDATLATLKIQPSEPRDSAVYFCASGLVQGGEGNQPQHFGDGTRLSIL.

The chain joins TRBV6-6 to TRBJ1-5; a weak D match, TRBD1 (5 bases). The CDR3 totals 16 residues. The germline V gene has CDR1 MNHNY and CDR2 SVGAGI (reference sequence). V shed 5 bases and J shed 0 bases, with 14 bases lying between them. The CDR3: CASSISGRASNQPQHF. The CDR3 DNA is TGTGCCAGCAGTATCTCAGGGAGGGCTAGCAATCAGCCCCAGCATTTT.

The V and J genes are TRBV5-1 and TRBJ1-1, with 7 bases identical to TRBD1. Trimming removed 4 bases from V and 0 bases from J; junction bases left unmatched: 12. The CDR3 totals 17 residues. The V gene's germline CDR1 is SGHRS and CDR2 YFSETQ. The CDR3 protein is CASSPRTGLEMNTEAFF. CDR3 sequence (DNA): TGCGCCAGCAGCCCCCGGACAGGCCTAGAGATGAACACTGAAGCTTTCTTT.

The chain links TRBV6-5 to TRBJ2-6, with TRBD2 matching 8 bases. The CDR3 has 15 amino acids. The trim removed 6 bases at V and 4 bases at J, leaving 5 bases unmatched. CDR1 and CDR2 (germline): MNHEY, SVGAGI. The CDR3 sequence: CASRPGGAGANVLTF. CDR3 bases: TGTGCCAGCAGGCCCGGGGGGGCGGGGGCCAACGTCCTGACTTTC.

For the CDR3, the DNA is TGTGCCAGCAGCGTAGCGGGGTACTTGGATGAGCAGTTCTTC. Its translation: CASSVAGYLDEQFF. J is TRBJ2-1 and V is TRBV9; TRBD2 is a possible D gene (5 bases). V lost 0 bases and J lost 8, with 12 bases in between. The CDR3 consists of 14 residues. Per the germline V gene, CDR1 is SGDLS and CDR2 is YYNGEE. The full variable domain, its missing parts supplied by reference TRBV9 and TRBJ2-1, is DSGVTQTPKHLITATGQRVTLRCSPRSGDLSVYWYQQSLDQGLQFLIQYYNGEERAKGNILERFSAQQFPDLHSELNLSSLELGDSALYFCASSVAGYLDEQFFGPGTRLTVL.

The rearrangement joins TRBV27 to TRBJ1-5, with D tentatively TRBD1 (5 bases). Germline assignment: CDR1 MNHEY and CDR2 SMNVEV (reference sequence). This CDR3 is 17 amino acids long. The V end was cut by 4 bases, the J end by 1 base, with 17 bases between. The CDR3 protein is CASSSTQGSGSNQPQHF. The DNA of the CDR3 is TGTGCCAGCAGTTCTACCCAGGGAAGTGGCAGCAATCAGCCCCAGCATTTT.

This chain connects TRBV7-8 to TRBJ1-3, with D possibly matching TRBD1 (5 bases). The ends were cut back, 8 bases at V and 0 bases at J, with 8 bases in the middle. Per the germline V gene, CDR1 is SGHVS and CDR2 is FQNEAQ. The CDR3 totals 13 residues. The CDR3 DNA reads as TGTGCCAGCGCCACAGGCTCTGGAAACACCATATATTTT. It yields the protein CASATGSGNTIYF.

The V gene is TRBV19, the J gene TRBJ1-6; tentative D call: TRBD1 (5 bases). Germline V gene sequence: CDR1 LNHDA, CDR2 SQIVND (reference sequence). Deletions cut 2 bases from V and 7 bases from J, with 12 bases between. The CDR3 extends over 15 amino acids. In DNA form, the CDR3 reads TGTGCCAGTAGTATATACAGGAGCGACAATTCACCCCTCCACTTT. Amino acids: CASSIYRSDNSPLHF. Full variable domain (remainder filled in from reference TRBV19 and TRBJ1-6): DGGITQSPKYLFRKEGQNVTLSCEQNLNHDAMYWYRQDPGQGLRLIYYSQIVNDFQKGDIAEGYSVSREKKESFPLTVTSAQKNPTAFYLCASSIYRSDNSPLHFGNGTRLTVT.

The CDR3 sequence: CASRWDSRSGNTIYF. CDR3 DNA: TGTGCCAGCAGGTGGGACTCACGCTCTGGAAACACCATATATTTT. The chain couples TRBV7-8 to TRBJ1-3; a possible D gene is TRBD1 (5 bases). V shed 6 bases and J shed 0 bases, with 12 bases lying between them. The CDR3 contains 15 residues. From germline, CDR1 is SGHVS and CDR2 FQNEAQ.

The chain combines TRBV18 with TRBJ1-1; maybe TRBD1 (6 bases). Trimming stripped 2 bases from V and 1 base from J, with 11 bases between. Germline V gene lookup returns CDR1 KGHSH and CDR2 LQKENI. The CDR3 consists of 15 residues. CDR3 in DNA: TGTGCCAGCTCACCAGGCAGGGGCACGAACACTGAAGCTTTCTTT. It specifies CASSPGRGTNTEAFF.

J is TRBJ1-2 and V is TRBV9, with 8 positions matching TRBD1. J gave up 5 bases and V 4 bases, and 10 bases lay outside the gene matches. Germline V gene sequence: CDR1 SGDLS, CDR2 YYNGEE. The CDR3 consists of 15 residues. For the CDR3, the DNA is TGTGCCAGCAGCACCCGGGACAGGAATTATTATGGCTACACCTTC. Translated: CASSTRDRNYYGYTF. Filled out from reference TRBV9 and TRBJ1-2, the complete variable domain reads DSGVTQTPKHLITATGQRVTLRCSPRSGDLSVYWYQQSLDQGLQFLIQYYNGEERAKGNILERFSAQQFPDLHSELNLSSLELGDSALYFCASSTRDRNYYGYTFGSGTRLTVV.

The genes are TRBV18 and TRBJ2-1, with TRBD2 matching over 11 bases. With 3 bases clipped from V and 4 bases from J, the junction kept 5 bases outside the gene matches. Germline CDR1 KGHSH, CDR2 LQKENI. The CDR3 length is 16 residues. The CDR3 bases are TGTGCCAGCTCACCGCTAGCGGGAGGACTATACAATGAGCAGTTCTTC. It codes for CASSPLAGGLYNEQFF. Full variable domain (rest looked up from reference TRBV18 and TRBJ2-1): NAGVMQNPRHLVRRRGQEARLRCSPMKGHSHVYWYRQLPEEGLKFMVYLQKENIIDESGMPKERFSAEFPKEGPSILRIQQVVRGDSAAYFCASSPLAGGLYNEQFFGPGTRLTVL.

CDR3 nucleotide sequence: TGTGCCAGCAGCTCGGACAGGGGCTCCTTATACTACGAGCAGTACGTC. This codes for CASSSDRGSLYYEQYV. The chain uses TRBV5-5 and TRBJ2-7; 9 nucleotides agree with TRBD1. CDR3 size: 16 residues. Losses at the gene ends were 3 bases for V and 3 bases for J; bases not matched to a gene: 10. Germline-derived CDR1 and CDR2 are SGHKS and YYEKEE (reference sequence).

This clone was seen more than once but under ten times. The CDR3 DNA reads as TGTGCCAGCAGCACCCTCCTACAGGGAAACACCATATATTTT. Protein product: CASSTLLQGNTIYF. The V gene is TRBV7-9, the J gene TRBJ1-3; D is unresolved. CDR3 length: 14 amino acids. Trimming cost V 5 bases and J 4 bases, with 12 bases left between them. Germline CDR1 and CDR2: SEHNR and FQNEAQ (reference sequence).

The chain has TRBV5-1 and TRBJ1-2, with 8 bases aligning to TRBD1. CDR3 length: 14 amino acids. Trimming took 3 bases from V and 6 from J; bases not matched to a gene: 7. Germline CDR1 SGHRS, CDR2 YFSETQ. The CDR3 DNA is TGCGCCAGCAGCTCCGGACAGGGAATGGATGGCTACACCTTC. It codes for CASSSGQGMDGYTF.

The chain carries TRBV7-3 and TRBJ2-3; D is perhaps TRBD1 (6 bases). CDR1 and CDR2 from the germline V gene are SGHTA and FQGTGA. The CDR3 runs 13 residues. V lost 2 bases to trimming and J lost 4 bases, with 7 bases between them. The CDR3 region has the DNA TGTGCCAGCAGCTTATCAGGGGCAGATACGCAGTATTTT. This translates into CASSLSGADTQYF.

The V call is TRBV7-8, the J call TRBJ2-7; D may be TRBD2 (7 bases). Germline-derived CDR1 and CDR2 are SGHVS and FQNEAQ. This CDR3 contains 19 residues. With 4 bases removed from V and 4 bases from J, the gap between germline ends came to 29 bases. CDR3 loop: CASSSGGQVGPREIYEQYF. In nucleotides, the CDR3 is TGTGCCAGCAGCTCCGGGGGGCAAGTCGGCCCAAGGGAGATATACGAGCAGTACTTC.

The CDR3 coding sequence is TGCGCCAGCAGCTTGGGCTCGGGGGGTAATTCACCCCTCCACTTT. Amino acid sequence: CASSLGSGGNSPLHF. The rearrangement uses TRBV5-1 and TRBJ1-6, with D possibly matching TRBD1 (5 bases). Germline CDR1 and CDR2: SGHRS and YFSETQ. The V end was cut by 0 bases, the J end by 6 bases, with 10 bases between. This CDR3 is 15 amino acids long.

This clone was counted between two and nine times. CDR3 in DNA: TGTGCTAGTGGTTTTCTAGCGGGAGAAGGGGAGCTGTTTTTT. This gives the protein CASGFLAGEGELFF. The chain uses TRBV12-5 and TRBJ2-2; 10 bases agree with TRBD2. The V gene's germline CDR1 is LGHNT and CDR2 FRNRAP. The J segment lost 8 bases and the V segment lost 3 bases, leaving 3 bases of the junction unmatched. CDR3 length equals 14 residues.

The gene calls are TRBV3-1 (or the pseudogene TRBV3-2) and TRBJ2-1, with D maybe TRBD1 (6 bases). Per germline, CDR1 LGHDT and CDR2 YNNKEL (reference sequence). The CDR3 covers 13 residues. Trimming pared 4 bases from V and 8 bases from J, leaving 12 bases between. This chain's CDR3 is CASSRTQGDEQFF. CDR3 coding DNA: TGTGCCAGCAGCCGAACACAGGGCGATGAGCAGTTCTTC.

This clone has a handful of counts. The V call is TRBV5-6, the J call TRBJ2-5, with 10 bases identical to TRBD2. Looked up from germline, CDR1 is SGHDT and CDR2 is YYEEEE. This CDR3 comprises 17 residues. V lost 0 bases, J lost 5 bases, and 10 bases stayed unmatched. The CDR3 DNA reads as TGTGCCAGCAGCTTGGAAAGCGGGGGGGCAATCGAGGAGACCCAGTACTTC. Translating gives CASSLESGGAIEETQYF.

The chain employs TRBV5-1 and TRBJ1-1, with D perhaps TRBD1 (6 bases). CDR3 size: 16 residues. Germline V CDR1 and CDR2: SGHRS, YFSETQ. Deletions cut 0 bases from V and 1 base from J, with 13 bases between. As DNA, the CDR3 is TGCGCCAGCAGCTTGGACGGCAGGGGAAGGAACACTGAAGCTTTCTTT. It yields the protein CASSLDGRGRNTEAFF.

The chain links TRBV5-1 to TRBJ1-5; the D is unclear. Germline CDR1 reads SGHRS; CDR2 reads YFSETQ. The CDR3 consists of 16 residues. Trimming stripped 2 bases from V and 2 bases from J, with 14 bases between. The DNA for the CDR3 is TGCGCCAGCAGCTTCGGACCCCCGGGAGGCAATCAGCCCCAGCATTTT. Its protein product is CASSFGPPGGNQPQHF.

The rearrangement links TRBV9 to TRBJ1-5; D is perhaps TRBD1 (6 bases). The CDR3 totals 15 residues. Germline V gene data show CDR1 as SGDLS and CDR2 as YYNGEE. Trimming removed 4 bases from V and 4 bases from J, with 15 bases in between. The CDR3 bases are TGTGCCAGCAGCCTAGGACAGAACTCAAATCAGCCCCAGCATTTT. This translates into CASSLGQNSNQPQHF.

There are a few counts of this clone. The chain couples TRBV18 to TRBJ1-3; D is unclear. CDR1 and CDR2 (germline): KGHSH, LQKENI. The ends were cut back, 3 bases at V and 0 bases at J, with 9 bases in the middle. The CDR3 runs 15 residues. CDR3 residues: CASSPATSSGNTIYF. The CDR3 nucleotides read TGTGCCAGCTCACCGGCGACAAGCTCTGGAAACACCATATATTTT.